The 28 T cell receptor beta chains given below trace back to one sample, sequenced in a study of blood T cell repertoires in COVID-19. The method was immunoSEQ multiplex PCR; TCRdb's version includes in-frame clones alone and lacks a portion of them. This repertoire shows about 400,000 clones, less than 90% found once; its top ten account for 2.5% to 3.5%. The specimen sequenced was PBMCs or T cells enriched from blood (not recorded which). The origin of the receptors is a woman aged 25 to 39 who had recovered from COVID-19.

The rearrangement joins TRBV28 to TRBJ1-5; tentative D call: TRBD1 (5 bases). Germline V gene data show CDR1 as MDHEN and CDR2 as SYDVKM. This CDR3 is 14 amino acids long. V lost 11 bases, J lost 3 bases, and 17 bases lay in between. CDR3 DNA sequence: TGTGCCCTTTCAGTGGGGGGGGACAATCAGCCCCAGCATTTT. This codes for CALSVGGDNQPQHF.

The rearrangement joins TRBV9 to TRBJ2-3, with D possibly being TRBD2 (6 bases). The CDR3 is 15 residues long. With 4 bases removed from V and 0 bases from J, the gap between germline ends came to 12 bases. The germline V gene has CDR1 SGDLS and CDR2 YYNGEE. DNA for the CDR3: TGTGCCAGCAGCCCGGGACTCATTAGCACAGATACGCAGTATTTT. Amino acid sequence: CASSPGLISTDTQYF.

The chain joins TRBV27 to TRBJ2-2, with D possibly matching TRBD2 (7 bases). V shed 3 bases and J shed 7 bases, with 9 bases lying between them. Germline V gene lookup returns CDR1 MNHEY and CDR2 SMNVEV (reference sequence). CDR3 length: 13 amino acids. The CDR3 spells CASSFRGGGELFF. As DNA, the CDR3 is TGTGCCAGCAGTTTTAGGGGGGGCGGGGAGCTGTTTTTT.

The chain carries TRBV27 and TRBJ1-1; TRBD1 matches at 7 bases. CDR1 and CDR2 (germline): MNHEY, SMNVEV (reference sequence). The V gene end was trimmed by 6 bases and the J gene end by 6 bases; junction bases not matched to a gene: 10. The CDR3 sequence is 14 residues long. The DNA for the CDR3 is TGTGCCAGCAGCTTTACAGGGGTAGGTGCTGAAGCTTTCTTT. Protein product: CASSFTGVGAEAFF.

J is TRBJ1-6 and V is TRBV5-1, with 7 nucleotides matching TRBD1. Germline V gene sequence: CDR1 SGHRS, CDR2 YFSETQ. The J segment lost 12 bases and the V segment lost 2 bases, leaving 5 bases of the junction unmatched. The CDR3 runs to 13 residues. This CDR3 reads CASSLSGTEPLHF. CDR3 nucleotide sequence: TGCGCCAGCAGCTTATCCGGGACAGAACCCCTCCACTTT.

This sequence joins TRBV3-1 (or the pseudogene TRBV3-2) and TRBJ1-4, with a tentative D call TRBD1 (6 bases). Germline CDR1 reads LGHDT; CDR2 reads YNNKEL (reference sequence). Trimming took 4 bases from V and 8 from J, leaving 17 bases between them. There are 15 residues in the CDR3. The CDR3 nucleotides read TGTGCCAGCAGCCCCCGGGACATCCTAGGGGAAAAACTGTTTTTT. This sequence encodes CASSPRDILGEKLFF.

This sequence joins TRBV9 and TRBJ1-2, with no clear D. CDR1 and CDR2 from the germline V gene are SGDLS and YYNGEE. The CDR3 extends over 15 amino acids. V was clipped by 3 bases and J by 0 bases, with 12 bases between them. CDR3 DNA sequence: TGTGCCAGCAGCGGGGAGACCGAAGCTAACTATGGCTACACCTTC. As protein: CASSGETEANYGYTF.

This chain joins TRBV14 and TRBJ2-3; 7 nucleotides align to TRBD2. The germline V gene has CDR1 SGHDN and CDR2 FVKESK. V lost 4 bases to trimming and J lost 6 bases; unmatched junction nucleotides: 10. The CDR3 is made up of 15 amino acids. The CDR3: CASSLRDYYLDTQYF. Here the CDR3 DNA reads TGTGCCAGCAGCCTCCGGGACTACTATTTGGATACGCAGTATTTT.

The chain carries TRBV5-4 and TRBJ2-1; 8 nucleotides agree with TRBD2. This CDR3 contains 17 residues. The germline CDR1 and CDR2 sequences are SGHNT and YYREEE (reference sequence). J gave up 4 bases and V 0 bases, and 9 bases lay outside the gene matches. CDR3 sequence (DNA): TGTGCCAGCAGCTTGGGGGGCGGCAGCGGGAGATACAATGAGCAGTTCTTC. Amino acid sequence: CASSLGGGSGRYNEQFF.

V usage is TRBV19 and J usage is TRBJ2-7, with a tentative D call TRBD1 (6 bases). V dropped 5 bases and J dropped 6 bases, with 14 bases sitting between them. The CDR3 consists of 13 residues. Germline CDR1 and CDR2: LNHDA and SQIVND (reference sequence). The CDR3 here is CASSASGDIEQYF. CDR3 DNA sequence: TGTGCCAGTAGTGCCTCTGGGGACATCGAGCAGTACTTC.

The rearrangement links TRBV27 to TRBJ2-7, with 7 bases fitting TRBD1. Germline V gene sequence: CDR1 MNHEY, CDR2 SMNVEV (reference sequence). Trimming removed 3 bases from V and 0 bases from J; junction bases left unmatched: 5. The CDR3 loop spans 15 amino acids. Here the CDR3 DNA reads TGTGCCAGCAGTTTTCGGGGACAGAGCTCCTACGAGCAGTACTTC. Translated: CASSFRGQSSYEQYF.

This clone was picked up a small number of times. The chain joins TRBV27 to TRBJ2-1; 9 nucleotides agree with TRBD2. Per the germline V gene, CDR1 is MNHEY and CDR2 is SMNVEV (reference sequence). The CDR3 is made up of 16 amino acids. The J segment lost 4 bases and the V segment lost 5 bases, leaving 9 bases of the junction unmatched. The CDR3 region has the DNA TGTGCCAGCAGTCCGAAGCGGGAGGTTATTTACAATGAGCAGTTCTTC. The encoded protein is CASSPKREVIYNEQFF.

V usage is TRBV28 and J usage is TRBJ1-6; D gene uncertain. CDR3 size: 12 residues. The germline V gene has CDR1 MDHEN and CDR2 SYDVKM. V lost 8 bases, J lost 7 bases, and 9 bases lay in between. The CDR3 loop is CASGSGNSPLHF. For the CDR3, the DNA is TGTGCCAGCGGGAGTGGGAATTCACCCCTCCACTTT.

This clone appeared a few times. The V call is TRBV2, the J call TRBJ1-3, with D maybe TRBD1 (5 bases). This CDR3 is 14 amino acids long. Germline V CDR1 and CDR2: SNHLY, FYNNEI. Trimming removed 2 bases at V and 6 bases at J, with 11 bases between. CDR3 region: CASSELGGTNTIYF. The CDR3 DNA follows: TGTGCCAGCAGTGAACTGGGGGGTACAAACACCATATATTTT.

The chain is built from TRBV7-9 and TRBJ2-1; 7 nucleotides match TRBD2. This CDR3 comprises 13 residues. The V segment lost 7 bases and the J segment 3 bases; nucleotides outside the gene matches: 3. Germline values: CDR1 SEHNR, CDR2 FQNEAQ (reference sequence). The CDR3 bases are TGTGCCAGCACCGGCGGGGGCTACAATGAGCAGTTCTTC. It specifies CASTGGGYNEQFF.

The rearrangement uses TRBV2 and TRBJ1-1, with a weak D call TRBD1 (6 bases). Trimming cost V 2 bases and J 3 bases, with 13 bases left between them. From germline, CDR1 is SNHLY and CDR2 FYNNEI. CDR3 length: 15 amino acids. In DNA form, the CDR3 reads TGTGCCAGCAGTGAATTCCAGGGGCCGTACACTGAAGCTTTCTTT. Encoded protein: CASSEFQGPYTEAFF. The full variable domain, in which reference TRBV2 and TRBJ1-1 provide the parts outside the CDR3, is EPEVTQTPSHQVTQMGQEVILRCVPISNHLYFYWYRQILGQKVEFLVSFYNNEISEKSEIFDDQFSVERPDGSNFTLKIRSTKLEDSAMYFCASSEFQGPYTEAFFGQGTRLTVV.

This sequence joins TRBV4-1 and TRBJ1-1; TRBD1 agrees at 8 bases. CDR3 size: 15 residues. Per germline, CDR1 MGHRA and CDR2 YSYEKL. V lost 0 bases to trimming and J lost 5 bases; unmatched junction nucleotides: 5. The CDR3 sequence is CASSQDRGLVTEAFF. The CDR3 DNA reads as TGCGCCAGCAGCCAAGACAGGGGGCTAGTGACTGAAGCTTTCTTT.

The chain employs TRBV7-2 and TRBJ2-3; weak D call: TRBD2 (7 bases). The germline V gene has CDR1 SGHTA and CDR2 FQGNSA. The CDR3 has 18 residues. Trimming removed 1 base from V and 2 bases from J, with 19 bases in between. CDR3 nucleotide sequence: TGTGCCAGCAGCTTAGTAGGTCTAGGGGGGGCGCACACAGATACGCAGTATTTT. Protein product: CASSLVGLGGAHTDTQYF.

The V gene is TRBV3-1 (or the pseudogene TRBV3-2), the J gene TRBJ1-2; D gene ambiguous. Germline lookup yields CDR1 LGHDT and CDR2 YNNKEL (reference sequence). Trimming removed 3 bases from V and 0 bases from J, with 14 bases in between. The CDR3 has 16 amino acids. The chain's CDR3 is CASSHARRLPNYGYTF. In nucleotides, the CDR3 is TGTGCCAGCAGCCACGCCCGGAGGTTACCTAACTATGGCTACACCTTC.

The CDR3 nucleotides are TGCGCCAGCAGCCACCCCCCACGGTCTACCTACAATGAGCAGTTCTTC. Its protein is CASSHPPRSTYNEQFF. This chain links TRBV4-1 with TRBJ2-1, with D unclear. CDR3 length: 16 amino acids. V lost 3 bases to trimming and J lost 2 bases, with 14 bases between them. Germline assignment: CDR1 MGHRA and CDR2 YSYEKL.

The CDR3 loop is CASSLTSGETQYF. CDR3 in DNA: TGTGCCAGCAGCCTAACTAGCGGAGAGACCCAGTACTTC. V usage is TRBV7-9 and J usage is TRBJ2-5; TRBD2 matches at 8 bases. The CDR3 length is 13 residues. Germline CDR1 reads SEHNR; CDR2 reads FQNEAQ (reference sequence). V lost 5 bases and J lost 4; bases outside the gene matches: 3.

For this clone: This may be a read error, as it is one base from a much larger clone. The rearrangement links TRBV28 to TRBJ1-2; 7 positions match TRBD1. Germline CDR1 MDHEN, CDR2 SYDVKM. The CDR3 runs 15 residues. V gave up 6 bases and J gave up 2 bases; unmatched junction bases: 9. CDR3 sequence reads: CASRANPGQNYGYTF. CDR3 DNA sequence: TGTGCCAGCAGAGCAAATCCGGGACAGAACTATGGCTACACCTTC.

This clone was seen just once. CDR3 amino acids: CASSPGGQSRYGYTF. CDR3 bases: TGTGCCAGCAGCCCTGGGGGACAGTCCCGCTATGGCTACACCTTC. The gene calls are TRBV7-2 and TRBJ1-2; 7 nucleotides match TRBD1. In germline, CDR1 is SGHTA, CDR2 FQGNSA. J gave up 4 bases and V 5 bases, and 10 bases lay outside the gene matches. CDR3 length equals 15 residues. The full variable domain, rest sourced from reference TRBV7-2 and TRBJ1-2, is GAGVSQSPSNKVTEKGKDVELRCDPISGHTALYWYRQSLGQGLEFLIYFQGNSAPDKSGLPSDRFSAERTGGSVSTLTIQRTQQEDSAVYLCASSPGGQSRYGYTFGSGTRLTVV.

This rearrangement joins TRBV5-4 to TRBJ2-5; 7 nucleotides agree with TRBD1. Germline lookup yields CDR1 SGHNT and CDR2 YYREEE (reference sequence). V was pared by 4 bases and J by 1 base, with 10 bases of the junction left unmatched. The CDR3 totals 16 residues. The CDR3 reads CASSKPSGTVQETQYF. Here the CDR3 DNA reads TGTGCCAGCAGCAAACCTTCCGGGACAGTCCAAGAGACCCAGTACTTC. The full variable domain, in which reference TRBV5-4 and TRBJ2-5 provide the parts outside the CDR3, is ETGVTQSPTHLIKTRGQQVTLRCSSQSGHNTVSWYQQALGQGPQFIFQYYREEENGRGNFPPRFSGLQFPNYSSELNVNALELDDSALYLCASSKPSGTVQETQYFGPGTRLLVL.

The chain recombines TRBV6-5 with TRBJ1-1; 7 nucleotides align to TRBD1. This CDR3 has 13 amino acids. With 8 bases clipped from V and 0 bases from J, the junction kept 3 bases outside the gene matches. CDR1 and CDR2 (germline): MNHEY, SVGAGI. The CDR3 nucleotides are TGTGCCAGCTGGGGACAGATGAACACTGAAGCTTTCTTT. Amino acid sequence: CASWGQMNTEAFF.

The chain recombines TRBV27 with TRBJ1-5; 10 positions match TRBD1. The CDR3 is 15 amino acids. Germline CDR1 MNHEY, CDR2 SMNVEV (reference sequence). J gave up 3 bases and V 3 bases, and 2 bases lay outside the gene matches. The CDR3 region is CASSLDRGTNQPQHF. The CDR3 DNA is TGTGCCAGCAGTTTGGACAGGGGGACCAATCAGCCCCAGCATTTT.

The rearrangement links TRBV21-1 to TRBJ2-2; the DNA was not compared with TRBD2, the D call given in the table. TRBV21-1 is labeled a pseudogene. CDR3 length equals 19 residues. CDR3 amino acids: CASSSGETSGAANTGELFF. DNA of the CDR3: TGTGCCAGCAGCTCCGGGGAGACTAGCGGGGCTGCGAACACCGGGGAGCTGTTTTTT.

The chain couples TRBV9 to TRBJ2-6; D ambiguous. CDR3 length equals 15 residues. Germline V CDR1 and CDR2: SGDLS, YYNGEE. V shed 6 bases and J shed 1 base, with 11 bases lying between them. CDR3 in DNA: TGTGCCAGCAATGGGTTGGAGTCTGGGGCCAACGTCCTGACTTTC. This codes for CASNGLESGANVLTF.